This T cell receptor beta chain was profiled in a study of metastatic and nonmetastatic thyroid tumors. Broader study findings: TCR beta diversity was reportedly significantly higher in malignant thyroid tumors than benign nodules, in blood and tumor.

MiXCR reprocessed the PCR reads for TCRdb. Of over 50,000 clones in the sample, roughly 30% were seen once. Nobody among the patients had been given any treatment before thyroid surgery. In regard to this clone: The target antigen is unknown.

The CDR3 sequence is 15 residues long. V lost 0 bases and J lost 2, with 10 bases in between. The germline gives CDR1 MNHEY, CDR2 SVGEGT. This receptor was obtained from a female donor with papillary thyroid cancer or a benign thyroid nodule (not recorded which). Some clones in this sample may be carry-over from other donors' samples. J is TRBJ2-5 and V is TRBV6-2 or TRBV6-3; D not resolved. Sequencing was carried out using blood. CDR3 coding DNA: TGTGCCAGCAGTTACTCCCTAGGAACGCAAGAGACCCAGTACTTC. It codes for CASSYSLGTQETQYF.